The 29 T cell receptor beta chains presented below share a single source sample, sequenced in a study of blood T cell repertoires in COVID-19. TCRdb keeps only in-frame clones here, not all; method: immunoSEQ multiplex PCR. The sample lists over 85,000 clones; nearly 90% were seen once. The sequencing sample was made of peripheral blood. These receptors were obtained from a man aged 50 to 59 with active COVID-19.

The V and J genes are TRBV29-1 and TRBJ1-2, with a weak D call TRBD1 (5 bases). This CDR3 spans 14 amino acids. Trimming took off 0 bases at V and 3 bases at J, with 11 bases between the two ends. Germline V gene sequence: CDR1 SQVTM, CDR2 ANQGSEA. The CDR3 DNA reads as TGCAGCGTTGAAGATCCGGGCAGGGACTATGGCTACACCTTC. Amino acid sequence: CSVEDPGRDYGYTF.

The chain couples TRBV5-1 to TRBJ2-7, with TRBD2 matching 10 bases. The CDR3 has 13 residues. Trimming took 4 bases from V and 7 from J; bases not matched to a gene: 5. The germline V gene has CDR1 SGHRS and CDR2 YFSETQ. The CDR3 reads CASSPSGGYEQYF. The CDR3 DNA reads TGCGCCAGCAGCCCTAGCGGGGGTTATGAGCAGTACTTC.

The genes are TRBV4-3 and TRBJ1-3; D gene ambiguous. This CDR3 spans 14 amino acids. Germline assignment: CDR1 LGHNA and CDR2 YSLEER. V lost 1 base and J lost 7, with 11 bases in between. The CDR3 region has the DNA TGCGCCAGCAGCCAAGTTGCGGATGCGAACACCATATATTTT. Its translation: CASSQVADANTIYF.

In nucleotides, the CDR3 is TGTGCCACCAGCAGAGCTTTGAGCCGACCGGGGGGGAACACTGAAGCTTTCTTT. Translation: CATSRALSRPGGNTEAFF. The genes are TRBV15 and TRBJ1-1; a possible D gene is TRBD1 (5 bases). Germline lookup yields CDR1 LNHNV and CDR2 YYDKDF (reference sequence). There are 18 residues in the CDR3. Trimming left V 1 base short and J 1 base short, with 19 bases between.

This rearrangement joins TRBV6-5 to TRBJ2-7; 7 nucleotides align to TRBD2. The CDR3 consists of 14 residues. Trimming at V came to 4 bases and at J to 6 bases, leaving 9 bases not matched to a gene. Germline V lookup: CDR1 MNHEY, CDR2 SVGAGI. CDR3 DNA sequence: TGTGCCAGCAGTTCGGGACTACCCGGCACCGAGCAGTACTTC. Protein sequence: CASSSGLPGTEQYF.

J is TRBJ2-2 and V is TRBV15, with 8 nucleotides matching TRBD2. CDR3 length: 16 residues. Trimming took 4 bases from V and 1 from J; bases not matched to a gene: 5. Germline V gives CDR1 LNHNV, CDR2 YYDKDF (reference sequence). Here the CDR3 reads CATSTTGTRNTGELFF. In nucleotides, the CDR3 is TGTGCCACCAGCACGACCGGGACTAGGAACACCGGGGAGCTGTTTTTT. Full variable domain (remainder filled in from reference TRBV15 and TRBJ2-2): DAMVIQNPRYQVTQFGKPVTLSCSQTLNHNVMYWYQQKSSQAPKLLFHYYDKDFNNEADTPDNFQSRRPNTSFCFLDIRSPGLGDTAMYLCATSTTGTRNTGELFFGEGSRLTVL.

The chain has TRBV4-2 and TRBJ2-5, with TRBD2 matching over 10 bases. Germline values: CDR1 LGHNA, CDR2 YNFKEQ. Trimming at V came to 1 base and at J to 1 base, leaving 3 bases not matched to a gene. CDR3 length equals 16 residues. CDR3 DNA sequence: TGTGCCAGCAGCCAAGCTAGCGGGGGCCTCCAAGAGACCCAGTACTTC. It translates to CASSQASGGLQETQYF.

CDR3 DNA: TGTGCCAGCAGCTTAGGCTCCGAAAGGGGGATACAGAATGAGCAGTTCTTC. Translating gives CASSLGSERGIQNEQFF. This rearrangement joins TRBV7-2 to TRBJ2-1, with D possibly being TRBD1 (6 bases). The CDR3 covers 17 residues. The germline V gene has CDR1 SGHTA and CDR2 FQGNSA. The V and J ends lost 1 base and 7 bases respectively, with 20 bases between them. The variable domain in full, with the rest retrieved from reference TRBV7-2 and TRBJ2-1, is GAGVSQSPSNKVTEKGKDVELRCDPISGHTALYWYRQSLGQGLEFLIYFQGNSAPDKSGLPSDRFSAERTGGSVSTLTIQRTQQEDSAVYLCASSLGSERGIQNEQFFGPGTRLTVL.

CDR3 in DNA: TGTGCCAGCAGGCGAGGGGGGGGCATTAATGAAAAACTGTTTTTT. This sequence encodes CASRRGGGINEKLFF. The chain has TRBV6-5 and TRBJ1-4; tentative D call: TRBD1 (6 bases). Germline assignment: CDR1 MNHEY and CDR2 SVGAGI. With 6 bases removed from V and 4 bases from J, the gap between germline ends came to 15 bases. This CDR3 is built from 15 residues.

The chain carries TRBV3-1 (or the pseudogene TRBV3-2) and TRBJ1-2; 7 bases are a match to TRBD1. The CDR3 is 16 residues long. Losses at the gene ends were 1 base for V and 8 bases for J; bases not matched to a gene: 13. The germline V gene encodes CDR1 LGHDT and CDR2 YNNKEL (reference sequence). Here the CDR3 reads CASSQGPTAGGGGYTF. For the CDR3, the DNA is TGTGCCAGCAGCCAAGGGCCTACAGCAGGGGGTGGCGGCTACACCTTC.

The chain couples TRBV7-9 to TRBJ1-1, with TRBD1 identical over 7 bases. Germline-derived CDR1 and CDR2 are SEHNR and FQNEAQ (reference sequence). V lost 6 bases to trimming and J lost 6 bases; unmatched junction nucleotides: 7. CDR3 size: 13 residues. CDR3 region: CASSLDRIAEAFF. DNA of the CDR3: TGTGCCAGCAGTTTGGACAGGATCGCTGAAGCTTTCTTT.

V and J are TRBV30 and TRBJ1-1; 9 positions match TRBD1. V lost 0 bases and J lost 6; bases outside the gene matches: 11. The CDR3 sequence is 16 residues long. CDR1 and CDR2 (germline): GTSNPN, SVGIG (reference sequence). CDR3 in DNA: TGTGCCTGGAGTGTACGGAGGACAGGGGAAGCGTCTGAAGCTTTCTTT. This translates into CAWSVRRTGEASEAFF. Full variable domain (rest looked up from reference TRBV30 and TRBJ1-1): SQTIHQWPATLVQPVGSPLSLECTVEGTSNPNLYWYRQAAGRGLQLLFYSVGIGQISSEVPQNLSASRPQDRQFILSSKKLLLSDSGFYLCAWSVRRTGEASEAFFGQGTRLTVV.

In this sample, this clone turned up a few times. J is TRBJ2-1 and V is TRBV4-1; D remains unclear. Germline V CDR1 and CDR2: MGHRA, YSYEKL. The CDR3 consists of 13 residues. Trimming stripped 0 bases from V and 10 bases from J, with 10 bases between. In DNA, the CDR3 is TGCGCCAGCAGCCAAGATAGGAGTAGGGAGCAGTTCTTC. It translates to CASSQDRSREQFF.

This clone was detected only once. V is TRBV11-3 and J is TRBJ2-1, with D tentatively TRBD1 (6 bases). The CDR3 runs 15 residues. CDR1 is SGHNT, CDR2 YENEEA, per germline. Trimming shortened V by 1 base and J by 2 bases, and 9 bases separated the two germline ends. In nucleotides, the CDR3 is TGTGCCAGCAGCTTAGGGGACACCCCCTACAATGAGCAGTTCTTC. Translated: CASSLGDTPYNEQFF.

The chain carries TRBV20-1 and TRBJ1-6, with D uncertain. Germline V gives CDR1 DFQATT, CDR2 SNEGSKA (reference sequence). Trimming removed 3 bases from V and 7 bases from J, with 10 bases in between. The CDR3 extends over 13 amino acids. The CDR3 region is CSASGVTNSPLHF. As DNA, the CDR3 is TGCAGTGCTAGTGGAGTTACCAATTCACCCCTCCACTTT.

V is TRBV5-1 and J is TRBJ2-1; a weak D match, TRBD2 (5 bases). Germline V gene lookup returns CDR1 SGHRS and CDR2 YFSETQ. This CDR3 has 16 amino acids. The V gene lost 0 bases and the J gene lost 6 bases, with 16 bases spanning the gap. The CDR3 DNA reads TGCGCCAGCAGCTTGGGTATCAGCCTAGCCTCCAATGAGCAGTTCTTC. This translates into CASSLGISLASNEQFF. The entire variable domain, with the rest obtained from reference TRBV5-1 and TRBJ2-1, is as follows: KAGVTQTPRYLIKTRGQQVTLSCSPISGHRSVSWYQQTPGQGLQFLFEYFSETQRNKGNFPGRFSGRQFSNSRSEMNVSTLELGDSALYLCASSLGISLASNEQFFGPGTRLTVL.

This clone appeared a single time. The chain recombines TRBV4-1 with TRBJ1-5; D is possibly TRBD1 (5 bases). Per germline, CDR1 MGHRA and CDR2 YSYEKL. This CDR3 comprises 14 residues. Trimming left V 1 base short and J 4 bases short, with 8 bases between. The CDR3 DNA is TGCGCCAGCAGCCAAGCAGGGTTGAATCAGCCCCAGCATTTT. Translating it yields CASSQAGLNQPQHF.

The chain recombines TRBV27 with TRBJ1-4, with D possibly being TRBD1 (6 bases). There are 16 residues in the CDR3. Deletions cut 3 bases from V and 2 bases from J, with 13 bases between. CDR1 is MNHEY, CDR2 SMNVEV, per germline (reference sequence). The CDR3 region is CASSFSLTGTNEKLFF. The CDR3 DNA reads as TGTGCCAGCAGTTTCTCTTTGACAGGCACTAATGAAAAACTGTTTTTT.

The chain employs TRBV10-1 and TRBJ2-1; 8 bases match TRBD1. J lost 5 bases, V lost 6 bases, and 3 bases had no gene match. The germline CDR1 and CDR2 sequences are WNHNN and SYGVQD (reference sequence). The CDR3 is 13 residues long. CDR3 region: CASSADRDNEQFF. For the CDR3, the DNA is TGCGCCAGCAGCGCGGACAGGGACAATGAGCAGTTCTTC.

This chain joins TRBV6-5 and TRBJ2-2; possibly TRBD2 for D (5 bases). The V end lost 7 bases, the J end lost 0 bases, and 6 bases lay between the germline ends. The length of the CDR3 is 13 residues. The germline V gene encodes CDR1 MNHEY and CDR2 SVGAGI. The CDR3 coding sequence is TGTGCCAGCAAGGAGGCGAACACCGGGGAGCTGTTTTTT. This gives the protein CASKEANTGELFF.

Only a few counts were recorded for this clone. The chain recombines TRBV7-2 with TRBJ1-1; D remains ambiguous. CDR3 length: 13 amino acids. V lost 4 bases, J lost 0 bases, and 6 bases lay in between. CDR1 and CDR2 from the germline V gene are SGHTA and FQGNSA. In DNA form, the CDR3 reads TGTGCCAGCAGCTCCGGGATGAACACTGAAGCTTTCTTT. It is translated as CASSSGMNTEAFF.

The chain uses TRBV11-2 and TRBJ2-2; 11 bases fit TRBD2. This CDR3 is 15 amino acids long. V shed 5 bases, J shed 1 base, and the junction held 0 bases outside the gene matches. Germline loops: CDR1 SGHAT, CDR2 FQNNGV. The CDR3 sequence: CASSLAGGNTGELFF. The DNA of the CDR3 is TGTGCCAGCAGCCTAGCGGGGGGGAACACCGGGGAGCTGTTTTTT. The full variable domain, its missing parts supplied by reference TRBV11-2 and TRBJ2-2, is EAGVAQSPRYKIIEKRQSVAFWCNPISGHATLYWYQQILGQGPKLLIQFQNNGVVDDSQLPKDRFSAERLKGVDSTLKIQPAKLEDSAVYLCASSLAGGNTGELFFGEGSRLTVL.

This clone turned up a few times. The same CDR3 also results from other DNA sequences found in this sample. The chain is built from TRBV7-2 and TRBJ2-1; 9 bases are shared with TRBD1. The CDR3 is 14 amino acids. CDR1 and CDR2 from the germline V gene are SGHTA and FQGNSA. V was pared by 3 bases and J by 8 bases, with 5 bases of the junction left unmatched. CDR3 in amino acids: CASSLVQGAYEQFF. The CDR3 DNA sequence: TGTGCCAGCAGCTTGGTACAGGGGGCTTATGAGCAGTTCTTC.

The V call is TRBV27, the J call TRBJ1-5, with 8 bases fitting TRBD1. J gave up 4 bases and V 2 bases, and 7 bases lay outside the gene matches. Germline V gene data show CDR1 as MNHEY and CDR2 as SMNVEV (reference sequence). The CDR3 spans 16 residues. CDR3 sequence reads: CASSLGARTGNQPQHF. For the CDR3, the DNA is TGTGCCAGCAGTTTAGGTGCTAGGACAGGGAATCAGCCCCAGCATTTT.

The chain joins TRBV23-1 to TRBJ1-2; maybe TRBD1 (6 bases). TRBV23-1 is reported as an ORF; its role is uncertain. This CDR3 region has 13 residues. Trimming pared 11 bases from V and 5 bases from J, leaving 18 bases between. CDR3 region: CALMTGHKYGYTF. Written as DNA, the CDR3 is TGCGCCTTGATGACGGGACACAAATATGGCTACACCTTC.

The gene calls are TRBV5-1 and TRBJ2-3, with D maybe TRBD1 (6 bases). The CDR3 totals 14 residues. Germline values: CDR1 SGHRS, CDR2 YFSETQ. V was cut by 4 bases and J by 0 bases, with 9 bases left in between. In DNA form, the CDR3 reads TGCGCCAGCAGCCCGGACAGAAGCACAGATACGCAGTATTTT. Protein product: CASSPDRSTDTQYF.

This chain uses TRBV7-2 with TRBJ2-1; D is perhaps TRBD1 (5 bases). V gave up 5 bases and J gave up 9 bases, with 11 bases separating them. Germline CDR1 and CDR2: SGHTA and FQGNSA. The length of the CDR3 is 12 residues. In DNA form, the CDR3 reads TGTGCCAGCAGCCCCGGTCAGGGTGAGCAGTTCTTC. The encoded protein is CASSPGQGEQFF.

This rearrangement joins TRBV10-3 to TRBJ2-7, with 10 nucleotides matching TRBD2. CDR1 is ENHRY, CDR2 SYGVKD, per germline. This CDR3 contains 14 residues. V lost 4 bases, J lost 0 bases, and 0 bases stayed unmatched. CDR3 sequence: CAISGTSGSYEQYF. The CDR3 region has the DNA TGTGCCATCAGTGGGACTAGCGGCTCCTACGAGCAGTACTTC.

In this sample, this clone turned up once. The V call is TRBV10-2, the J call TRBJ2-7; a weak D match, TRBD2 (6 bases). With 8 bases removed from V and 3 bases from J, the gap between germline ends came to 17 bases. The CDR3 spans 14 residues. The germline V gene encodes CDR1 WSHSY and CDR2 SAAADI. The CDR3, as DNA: TGCGCCAGCGGAGGTGGGACTTCTAACTACGAGCAGTACTTC. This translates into CASGGGTSNYEQYF.